The 13 T cell receptor beta chains listed next were all sequenced from one sample in a study of blood T cell repertoires in COVID-19. Sequencing was performed with immunoSEQ multiplex PCR; in TCRdb, only in-frame clones are kept and a portion is missing. This table holds some 270,000 clones, roughly 84% found once. The sample comprised peripheral blood. Receptors originate from a woman in her 40s who had recovered from COVID-19.

This clone showed up just once. This chain links TRBV27 with TRBJ2-4; TRBD1 is a possible D gene (5 bases). The germline V and J ends were trimmed by 2 bases and 0 bases, with 8 bases remaining between them. Germline lookup yields CDR1 MNHEY and CDR2 SMNVEV (reference sequence). The CDR3 is 15 residues long. The CDR3 nucleotides read TGTGCCAGCAGTTTAAGGGGTCTAGCCAAAAACATTCAGTACTTC. This codes for CASSLRGLAKNIQYF.

The chain combines TRBV24-1 with TRBJ2-3; D gene uncertain. This CDR3 has 15 amino acids. The V gene lost 4 bases and the J gene lost 1 base, with 11 bases spanning the gap. The germline gives CDR1 KGHDR, CDR2 SFDVKD. CDR3 loop: CATSDPRVGTDTQYF. CDR3 DNA: TGTGCCACCAGTGACCCCCGGGTAGGCACAGATACGCAGTATTTT.

The gene calls are TRBV6-4 and TRBJ2-1; 10 nucleotides line up with TRBD2. In germline, CDR1 is MRHNA, CDR2 SNTAGT. V shed 4 bases, J shed 8 bases, and the junction held 8 bases outside the gene matches. The CDR3 is made up of 15 amino acids. CDR3 residues: CASSGIAGGPDEQFF. CDR3 DNA: TGTGCCAGCAGTGGCATAGCGGGGGGCCCCGATGAGCAGTTCTTC.

The chain links TRBV28 to TRBJ2-1; a weak D match, TRBD1 (6 bases). The CDR3 length is 16 residues. Per germline, CDR1 MDHEN and CDR2 SYDVKM. Trimming removed 3 bases from V and 4 bases from J, with 16 bases in between. The CDR3 spells CASSFSSTGNYNEQFF. CDR3 coding DNA: TGTGCCAGCAGTTTCTCATCAACAGGGAATTACAATGAGCAGTTCTTC.

To note about this clone: The junction does not match germline at one end; this may be a read error. The chain links TRBV5-1 to TRBJ1-2, with TRBD1 identical over 7 bases. Per germline, CDR1 SGHRS and CDR2 YFSETQ. There are 15 residues in the CDR3. CDR3 DNA sequence: TGCGCCAGCAGCGGCGCAGGGGGAGCGGATTATGCCTACACCTTC. Protein: CASSGAGGADYAYTF.

The J gene is TRBJ1-3, the V gene TRBV9, with D unresolved. The CDR3 has 14 amino acids. Trimming left V 3 bases short and J 8 bases short, with 15 bases between. The germline CDR1 and CDR2 sequences are SGDLS and YYNGEE. CDR3 DNA sequence: TGTGCCAGCAGCGCCGAGAAAGAAATTCACACCATATATTTT. This gives the protein CASSAEKEIHTIYF.

The V and J genes are TRBV5-4 and TRBJ2-2, with 7 nucleotides matching TRBD1. The germline CDR1 and CDR2 sequences are SGHNT and YYREEE (reference sequence). The CDR3 spans 14 residues. Trimming at V came to 1 base and at J to 4 bases, leaving 1 base not matched to a gene. The CDR3 coding sequence is TGTGCCAGCAGCTTGCGGGACAGCACCGGGGAGCTGTTTTTT. Translated, it gives CASSLRDSTGELFF. The full variable domain, in which reference TRBV5-4 and TRBJ2-2 provide the parts outside the CDR3, is ETGVTQSPTHLIKTRGQQVTLRCSSQSGHNTVSWYQQALGQGPQFIFQYYREEENGRGNFPPRFSGLQFPNYSSELNVNALELDDSALYLCASSLRDSTGELFFGEGSRLTVL.

This chain links TRBV7-6 with TRBJ2-2; D may be TRBD2 (7 bases). This CDR3 is 16 amino acids long. V was trimmed by 1 base and J by 5 bases, leaving 14 bases between them. Per the germline V gene, CDR1 is SGHVS and CDR2 is FNYEAQ. The CDR3 loop is CASSLGEQGGTGELFF. CDR3 coding DNA: TGTGCCAGCAGCTTAGGAGAACAGGGAGGGACCGGGGAGCTGTTTTTT.

The chain couples TRBV6-1 to TRBJ2-7; TRBD1 matches 10 bases. Germline trimming cut 2 bases from V and 5 bases from J; bases unmatched to any gene: 12. The CDR3 loop spans 17 amino acids. Germline V gene data show CDR1 as MNHNS and CDR2 as SASEGT. The CDR3 nucleotides are TGTGCCAGCAGTGAAAGCCTGAAGACAGGGGGCTGGCACGAGCAGTACTTC. As protein: CASSESLKTGGWHEQYF.

V and J are TRBV6-6 and TRBJ1-1; TRBD1 aligns across 7 bases. CDR1 is MNHNY and CDR2 is SVGAGI in the germline V gene (reference sequence). The V and J ends lost 6 bases and 5 bases, in that order; junction bases with no gene match: 3. The CDR3 loop spans 12 amino acids. CDR3 amino acids: CASRPGGTEAFF. The CDR3 nucleotides are TGTGCCAGCAGACCAGGGGGGACTGAAGCTTTCTTT.

The rearrangement links TRBV19 to TRBJ1-5, with no clear D. CDR1 is LNHDA, CDR2 SQIVND, per germline (reference sequence). V lost 4 bases to trimming and J lost 3 bases, with 4 bases between them. This CDR3 comprises 12 residues. Here the CDR3 DNA reads TGTGCCAGTAGTACTTCCAATCAGCCCCAGCATTTT. As protein: CASSTSNQPQHF.

The rearrangement joins TRBV20-1 to TRBJ1-1; D is uncertain. Germline CDR1 and CDR2: DFQATT and SNEGSKA (reference sequence). Trimming removed 3 bases at V and 1 base at J, with 12 bases between. This CDR3 is 14 amino acids long. The CDR3 sequence: CSASVFPRNTEAFF. The CDR3 DNA is TGCAGTGCTAGTGTCTTCCCGCGGAACACTGAAGCTTTCTTT.

V and J are TRBV2 and TRBJ2-1; TRBD2 matches 8 bases. The length of the CDR3 is 16 residues. The germline gives CDR1 SNHLY, CDR2 FYNNEI. The V gene end was trimmed by 4 bases and the J gene end by 5 bases; junction bases not matched to a gene: 10. The CDR3 sequence: CASSGVGGGSHNEQFF. For the CDR3, the DNA is TGTGCCAGCAGTGGTGTCGGCGGGGGGTCCCACAATGAGCAGTTCTTC.